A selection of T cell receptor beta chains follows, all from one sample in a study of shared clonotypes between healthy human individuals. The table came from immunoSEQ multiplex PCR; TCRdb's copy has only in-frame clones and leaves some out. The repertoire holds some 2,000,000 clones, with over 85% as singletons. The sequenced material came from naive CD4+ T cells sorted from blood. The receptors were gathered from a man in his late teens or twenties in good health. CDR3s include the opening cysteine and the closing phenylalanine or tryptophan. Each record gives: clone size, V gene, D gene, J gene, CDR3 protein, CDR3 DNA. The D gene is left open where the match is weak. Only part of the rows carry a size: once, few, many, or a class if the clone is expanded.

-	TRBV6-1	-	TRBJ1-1	CASMRAFF	TGTGCCAGCATGCGTGCTTTCTTT
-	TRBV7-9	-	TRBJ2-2	CASSGRRDVGRNAGELFF	TGTGCCAGCAGCGGAAGGAGAGACGTGGGGCGTAACGCCGGGGAGCTGTTTTTT
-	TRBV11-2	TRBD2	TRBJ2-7	CASSFSAGATYEQYF	TGTGCCAGCAGCTTCTCAGCGGGAGCAACCTACGAGCAGTACTTC
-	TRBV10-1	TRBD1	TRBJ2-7	CASSVGRQGYEQYF	TGCGCCAGCAGTGTTGGAAGACAGGGCTACGAGCAGTACTTC
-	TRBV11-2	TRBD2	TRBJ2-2	CASSLAGGKNTGELFF	TGTGCCAGCAGCTTAGCCGGGGGGAAAAACACCGGGGAGCTGTTTTTT
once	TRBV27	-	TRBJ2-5	CATTDEVKETQYF	TGTGCCACCACGGATGAGGTAAAAGAGACCCAGTACTTC
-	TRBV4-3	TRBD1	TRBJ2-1	CASSQGSWGTGDYNEQFF	TGCGCCAGCAGCCAAGGGTCATGGGGGACAGGAGACTACAATGAGCAGTTCTTC
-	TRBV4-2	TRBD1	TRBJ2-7	CASSHGQGGNEQYF	TGTGCCAGCAGCCACGGACAGGGGGGCAACGAGCAGTACTTC
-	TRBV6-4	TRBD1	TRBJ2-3	CASSRDRDDTQYF	TGTGCCAGCAGCAGAGACAGGGACGATACGCAGTATTTT
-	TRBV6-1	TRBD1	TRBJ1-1	CASNPGQGLTEAFF	TGTGCCAGCAATCCGGGACAGGGGCTAACTGAAGCTTTCTTT
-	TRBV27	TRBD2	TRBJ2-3	CASSLADSSTDTQYF	TGTGCCAGCAGCCTAGCGGACTCTAGCACAGATACGCAGTATTTT
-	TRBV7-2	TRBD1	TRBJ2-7	CASSSGTGNEQYF	TGTGCCAGCAGCTCCGGGACAGGGAACGAGCAGTACTTC
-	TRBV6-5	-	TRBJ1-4	CASSYSAAENEKLFF	TGTGCCAGCAGTTACTCCGCGGCCGAGAATGAAAAACTGTTTTTT
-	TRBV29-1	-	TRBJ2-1	CSVEPRAAEPNEQFF	TGCAGCGTTGAACCCCGCGCCGCTGAACCCAATGAGCAGTTCTTC
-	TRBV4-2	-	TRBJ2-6	CASSQDSGANVLTF	TGTGCCAGCAGCCAAGATTCCGGGGCCAACGTCCTGACTTTC
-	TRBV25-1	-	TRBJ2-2	CASSDVNTGELFF	TGTGCCAGCAGTGACGTTAACACCGGGGAGCTGTTTTTT
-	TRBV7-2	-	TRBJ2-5	CASSLRVVGQETQYF	TGTGCCAGCAGCTTGAGGGTGGTCGGTCAAGAGACCCAGTACTTC
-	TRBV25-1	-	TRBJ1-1	CASSELGPNTEAFF	TGTGCCAGCAGTGAATTAGGGCCAAACACTGAAGCTTTCTTT
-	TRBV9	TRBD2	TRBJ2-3	CASSLRTSGGALLDTQYF	TGTGCCAGCAGCCTTCGGACTAGCGGGGGGGCTCTGCTAGATACGCAGTATTTT
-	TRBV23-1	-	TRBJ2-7	CASRPWDEQYF	TGCGCCAGCAGGCCTTGGGACGAGCAGTACTTC
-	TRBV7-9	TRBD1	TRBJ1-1	CASSFSLDRGRAFF	TGTGCCAGCAGCTTTTCCCTCGACAGGGGTAGGGCTTTCTTT
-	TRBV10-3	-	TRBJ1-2	CAISEQDIYGYTF	TGTGCCATCAGTGAACAGGACATTTATGGCTACACCTTC
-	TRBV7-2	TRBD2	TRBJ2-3	CASSRLLAGSTDTQYF	TGTGCCAGCAGCAGACTCCTAGCGGGGAGCACAGATACGCAGTATTTT
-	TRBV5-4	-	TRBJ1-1	CASSLGPGMNTEAFF	TGTGCCAGCAGCTTGGGCCCAGGGATGAACACTGAAGCTTTCTTT